This T cell receptor beta chain stems from a study of blood T cell repertoires in COVID-19. The wider study: Sample material is recorded as cDNA or gDNA derived from T cells, B-cell-depleted T cells, or PBMCs.

Original processing methods: Reference gene primer amplification gave nucleated cell count estimates. Here immunoSEQ multiplex PCR was the method, and the copy in TCRdb shows in-frame clones only, minus some. V and J calls and clone size are as listed in that table; D and trimming were resolved from the DNA. The repertoire holds about 150,000 clones, about four fifths seen once, with less than 3.5% in the top ten. Trimming removed 4 bases from V and 7 bases from J; junction bases left unmatched: 8. In germline, CDR1 is GTSNPN, CDR2 SVGIG (reference sequence). The CDR3 has 14 amino acids. Sequencing was performed on peripheral blood. This sequence joins TRBV30 and TRBJ2-1; 9 nucleotides match TRBD2. The source is an elderly woman with COVID-19, enrolled during active disease. CDR3 sequence reads: CAWNRASGINEQFF. DNA of the CDR3: TGTGCCTGGAATCGGGCTAGCGGGATAAATGAGCAGTTCTTC. The full variable domain, its missing parts supplied by reference TRBV30 and TRBJ2-1, is SQTIHQWPATLVQPVGSPLSLECTVEGTSNPNLYWYRQAAGRGLQLLFYSVGIGQISSEVPQNLSASRPQDRQFILSSKKLLLSDSGFYLCAWNRASGINEQFFGPGTRLTVL.